This passage covers 26 T cell receptor beta chains from one sample sequenced in a study of T cells after yellow fever vaccination. One entry per CDR3 protein results from TCRdb running MiXCR on the 5' RACE reads. Counted here are about 630,000 distinct CDR3 sequences, roughly an eighth occurring once; the ten biggest clones make up 15%. The sample in question was PBMCs, obtained on the day of the yellow fever booster vaccination. Receptor source: a man aged 25-45 years who received the YFV17D yellow fever vaccine.

The chain combines TRBV5-4 with TRBJ2-2; a weak D match, TRBD2 (5 bases). This CDR3 is 16 amino acids long. Trimming removed 5 bases at V and 8 bases at J, with 22 bases between. The V gene's germline CDR1 is SGHNT and CDR2 YYREEE (reference sequence). This chain's CDR3 is CASSQPRAGRLGELFF. The CDR3 DNA reads as TGTGCCAGCAGTCAACCACGTGCGGGCAGGTTAGGGGAGCTGTTTTTT.

The table lists this clonotype with many counts. The chain employs TRBV7-9 and TRBJ2-1; 7 nucleotides line up with TRBD1. V lost 5 bases, J lost 8 bases, and 6 bases stayed unmatched. Per the germline V gene, CDR1 is SEHNR and CDR2 is FQNEAQ (reference sequence). The CDR3 is 13 amino acids. CDR3 amino acids: CASSKDGQDEQFF. CDR3 nucleotides: TGTGCCAGCAGCAAAGACGGACAGGATGAGCAGTTCTTC.

This clonotype showed up just a few times. The rearrangement joins TRBV6-1 to TRBJ1-5; D uncertain. This CDR3 region has 14 residues. V was cut by 9 bases and J by 5 bases, with 17 bases left in between. Looked up from germline, CDR1 is MNHNS and CDR2 is SASEGT. The CDR3 here is CASREGRLDQPQHF. As DNA, the CDR3 is TGTGCCAGTAGAGAGGGCCGATTGGATCAGCCCCAGCATTTT.

The chain couples TRBV11-1 to TRBJ1-1, with TRBD1 identical over 7 bases. The CDR3 has 20 residues. Germline trimming cut 5 bases from V and 6 bases from J; bases unmatched to any gene: 27. The germline gives CDR1 SGHAT, CDR2 FQDESV (reference sequence). The CDR3 region has the DNA TGTGCCAGCAGCAGAGCCGGGATTGGGATTGGAGGGGGCTTAGGCGCTGAAGCTTTCTTT. Protein sequence: CASSRAGIGIGGGLGAEAFF.

The chain has TRBV11-2 and TRBJ2-7; 10 nucleotides match TRBD1. The ends lost 5 bases at V and 6 bases at J; junction bases unmatched: 7. The CDR3 spans 14 residues. CDR1 and CDR2 from the germline V gene are SGHAT and FQNNGV. In nucleotides, the CDR3 is TGTGCCAGCAGCGCACCGGGGACAGGGGTCGAGCAGTACTTC. This gives the protein CASSAPGTGVEQYF.

The V gene is TRBV11-2, the J gene TRBJ2-1; D gene unclear. With 3 bases removed from V and 10 bases from J, the gap between germline ends came to 13 bases. Germline V gene data show CDR1 as SGHAT and CDR2 as FQNNGV. There are 13 residues in the CDR3. The CDR3 region is CASSLAPSPEQFF. The CDR3 nucleotides read TGTGCCAGCAGCTTGGCCCCTTCGCCGGAGCAGTTCTTC.

The gene calls are TRBV20-1 and TRBJ2-5; D is undetermined. Trimming left V 1 base short and J 7 bases short, with 13 bases between. The CDR3 extends over 13 amino acids. Germline assignment: CDR1 DFQATT and CDR2 SNEGSKA (reference sequence). CDR3: CSARVPQTGTQYF. The CDR3 DNA reads TGCAGTGCTAGAGTCCCGCAAACCGGGACCCAGTACTTC.

J is TRBJ1-2 and V is TRBV29-1; no definite D call. This CDR3 comprises 14 residues. Germline V gene sequence: CDR1 SQVTM, CDR2 ANQGSEA. V gave up 4 bases and J gave up 8 bases, with 20 bases separating them. DNA for the CDR3: TGCAGCGTTGCCGGGCTCTCCAAGCTGGAAGGCTACACCTTC. This gives the protein CSVAGLSKLEGYTF. Full variable domain (missing parts from reference TRBV29-1 and TRBJ1-2): SAVISQKPSRDICQRGTSLTIQCQVDSQVTMMFWYRQQPGQSLTLIATANQGSEATYESGFVIDKFPISRPNLTFSTLTVSNMSPEDSSIYLCSVAGLSKLEGYTFGSGTRLTVV.

This chain connects TRBV5-1 to TRBJ2-5; 11 nucleotides line up with TRBD2. The length of the CDR3 is 21 residues. Per germline, CDR1 SGHRS and CDR2 YFSETQ. V shed 0 bases and J 4 bases; nucleotides not matched to a gene: 20. CDR3 DNA sequence: TGCGCCAGCAGCTTGGTAACGGCTCTTCGGGGTAGCGGGAGGGCCGGAGAGACCCAGTACTTC. Translated, it gives CASSLVTALRGSGRAGETQYF.

This clonotype was counted a few times. V and J are TRBV20-1 and TRBJ1-5, with 12 bases lining up with TRBD1. With 7 bases clipped from V and 1 base from J, the junction kept 11 bases outside the gene matches. The CDR3 is made up of 17 amino acids. In germline, CDR1 is DFQATT, CDR2 SNEGSKA (reference sequence). CDR3 loop: CSVPGQGAYESNQPQHF. As DNA, the CDR3 is TGCAGTGTTCCGGGACAGGGGGCGTATGAAAGCAATCAGCCCCAGCATTTT.

The V call is TRBV9, the J call TRBJ2-5, with 7 bases matching TRBD2. Germline-derived CDR1 and CDR2 are SGDLS and YYNGEE. V gave up 2 bases and J gave up 5 bases; unmatched junction bases: 9. The CDR3 spans 15 residues. CDR3: CASSVGSTGGETQYF. CDR3 nucleotide sequence: TGTGCCAGCAGCGTGGGATCAACCGGGGGGGAGACCCAGTACTTC.

The J gene is TRBJ1-1, the V gene TRBV10-2, with D possibly matching TRBD1 (5 bases). CDR1 WSHSY and CDR2 SAAADI come from the germline V gene. The length of the CDR3 is 16 residues. V lost 2 bases and J lost 2, with 15 bases in between. CDR3 in amino acids: CASSELRPTGNTEAFF. The CDR3 DNA reads TGCGCCAGCAGTGAGCTAAGGCCCACAGGAAACACTGAAGCTTTCTTT.

The V call is TRBV10-3, the J call TRBJ2-3; 8 nucleotides match TRBD1. Trimming removed 7 bases from V and 1 base from J; junction bases left unmatched: 7. CDR3 length: 15 residues. Germline V gene lookup returns CDR1 ENHRY and CDR2 SYGVKD. The CDR3 here is CAINAGTGRTDTQYF. The CDR3 nucleotides read TGTGCCATCAACGCCGGGACAGGACGCACAGATACGCAGTATTTT.

The chain recombines TRBV7-9 with TRBJ2-3, with D unresolved. Germline-derived CDR1 and CDR2 are SEHNR and FQNEAQ (reference sequence). Trimming stripped 1 base from V and 0 bases from J, with 8 bases between. The CDR3 is 15 amino acids. Written as DNA, the CDR3 is TGTGCCAGCAGCTTAGAGGGCCTTAGCACAGATACGCAGTATTTT. Protein product: CASSLEGLSTDTQYF.

This clonotype was seen only a few times. CDR3 sequence: CSARSQAGNTIYF. The CDR3 DNA sequence: TGCAGTGCTAGGTCCCAGGCTGGAAACACCATATATTTT. The chain joins TRBV20-1 to TRBJ1-3; D remains unclear. Trimming removed 3 bases from V and 2 bases from J, with 8 bases in between. The CDR3 is 13 amino acids. Germline loops: CDR1 DFQATT, CDR2 SNEGSKA (reference sequence).

This clonotype occurred many times. The chain links TRBV29-1 to TRBJ2-3; 10 bases align to TRBD1. Germline CDR1 is SQVTM and CDR2 is ANQGSEA. The CDR3 loop spans 13 amino acids. V gave up 7 bases and J gave up 0 bases; unmatched junction bases: 1. The CDR3 spells CSGGQGSTDTQYF. CDR3 sequence (DNA): TGCAGCGGGGGACAGGGGAGCACAGATACGCAGTATTTT.

The CDR3 sequence is CASSVGQGAGGELFF. CDR3 bases: TGCGCCAGCAGTGTGGGACAGGGGGCAGGCGGGGAGCTGTTTTTT. This rearrangement joins TRBV10-2 to TRBJ2-2, with 12 bases that match TRBD1. V lost 4 bases and J lost 7; bases outside the gene matches: 4. CDR1 and CDR2 from the germline V gene are WSHSY and SAAADI. The CDR3 is 15 amino acids.

This clonotype has a handful of counts. The chain uses TRBV7-8 and TRBJ2-7; D remains ambiguous. CDR1 SGHVS and CDR2 FQNEAQ come from the germline V gene. Trimming removed 1 base at V and 0 bases at J, with 10 bases between. CDR3 length: 15 residues. CDR3: CASSLEPGSSYEQYF. The DNA of the CDR3 is TGTGCCAGCAGCTTAGAGCCAGGCAGCTCCTACGAGCAGTACTTC.

This clonotype was seen more than once but under ten times. This chain links TRBV11-2 with TRBJ2-1; no firm D call. Germline lookup yields CDR1 SGHAT and CDR2 FQNNGV. Trimming cost V 1 base and J 8 bases, with 9 bases left between them. The CDR3 spans 13 residues. In nucleotides, the CDR3 is TGTGCCAGCAGCTTAGGCAGTTGGTATGAGCAGTTCTTC. It yields the protein CASSLGSWYEQFF.

A few counts support this clonotype. CDR3 residues: CASSLDRKALTDTQYF. DNA of the CDR3: TGTGCCAGCAGCTTGGATCGGAAGGCCCTCACAGATACGCAGTATTTT. This chain uses TRBV5-4 with TRBJ2-3, with D unresolved. This CDR3 region has 16 residues. Germline V lookup: CDR1 SGHNT, CDR2 YYREEE (reference sequence). Between the trimmed V and J ends, which lost 0 bases and 2 bases, there was a span of 13 bases.

This clonotype was detected a few times. The chain employs TRBV2 and TRBJ2-3; tentative D call: TRBD2 (5 bases). V lost 6 bases and J lost 0, with 10 bases in between. This CDR3 is built from 14 residues. From germline, CDR1 is SNHLY and CDR2 FYNNEI. CDR3 DNA: TGTGCCAGCAGATCTACTAGGAGCACAGATACGCAGTATTTT. Its protein product is CASRSTRSTDTQYF. The variable domain in full, with the rest retrieved from reference TRBV2 and TRBJ2-3, is EPEVTQTPSHQVTQMGQEVILRCVPISNHLYFYWYRQILGQKVEFLVSFYNNEISEKSEIFDDQFSVERPDGSNFTLKIRSTKLEDSAMYFCASRSTRSTDTQYFGPGTRLTVL.

The genes are TRBV7-9 and TRBJ1-1; TRBD1 is a possible D gene (6 bases). The V and J ends lost 5 bases and 4 bases respectively, with 17 bases between them. In germline, CDR1 is SEHNR, CDR2 FQNEAQ (reference sequence). CDR3 size: 15 residues. The CDR3 loop reads CASSPGGGGFTEAFF. The DNA of the CDR3 is TGTGCCAGCAGCCCAGGCGGTGGGGGCTTCACTGAAGCTTTCTTT. Complete variable domain (other parts from reference TRBV7-9 and TRBJ1-1): DTGVSQNPRHKITKRGQNVTFRCDPISEHNRLYWYRQTLGQGPEFLTYFQNEAQLEKSRLLSDRFSAERPKGSFSTLEIQRTEQGDSAMYLCASSPGGGGFTEAFFGQGTRLTVV.

This chain joins TRBV20-1 and TRBJ1-4, with TRBD1 matching 7 bases. There are 14 residues in the CDR3. J gave up 7 bases and V 6 bases, and 11 bases lay outside the gene matches. CDR1 is DFQATT and CDR2 is SNEGSKA in the germline V gene (reference sequence). Written as DNA, the CDR3 is TGCAGTGCCAGGAAGACAGGGCAGTTTGAAAAACTGTTTTTT. Its protein product is CSARKTGQFEKLFF.

This clonotype came up a few times. The chain combines TRBV6-6 with TRBJ1-5; D unclear. CDR3 length equals 12 residues. The germline V and J ends were trimmed by 0 bases and 7 bases, with 4 bases remaining between them. Germline V gene lookup returns CDR1 MNHNY and CDR2 SVGAGI (reference sequence). CDR3 sequence reads: CASSYSEQPQHF. DNA of the CDR3: TGTGCCAGCAGTTACTCGGAACAGCCCCAGCATTTT.

This clonotype has ten or more counts. The chain couples TRBV7-2 to TRBJ2-3, with 7 bases matching TRBD1. The CDR3 loop spans 14 amino acids. The V gene's germline CDR1 is SGHTA and CDR2 FQGNSA. Trimming at V came to 5 bases and at J to 6 bases, leaving 8 bases not matched to a gene. The CDR3 nucleotides are TGTGCCAGCAGCCTAAGACAGGGTTGGGATACGCAGTATTTT. Its protein is CASSLRQGWDTQYF.

The chain combines TRBV4-2 with TRBJ2-6; D gene uncertain. V shed 1 base and J shed 1 base, with 11 bases lying between them. The CDR3 extends over 17 amino acids. The germline V gene has CDR1 LGHNA and CDR2 YNFKEQ. The CDR3 spells CASSQVEGWSGANVLTF. The CDR3 DNA reads as TGTGCCAGCAGCCAAGTGGAAGGATGGTCTGGGGCCAACGTCCTGACTTTC.